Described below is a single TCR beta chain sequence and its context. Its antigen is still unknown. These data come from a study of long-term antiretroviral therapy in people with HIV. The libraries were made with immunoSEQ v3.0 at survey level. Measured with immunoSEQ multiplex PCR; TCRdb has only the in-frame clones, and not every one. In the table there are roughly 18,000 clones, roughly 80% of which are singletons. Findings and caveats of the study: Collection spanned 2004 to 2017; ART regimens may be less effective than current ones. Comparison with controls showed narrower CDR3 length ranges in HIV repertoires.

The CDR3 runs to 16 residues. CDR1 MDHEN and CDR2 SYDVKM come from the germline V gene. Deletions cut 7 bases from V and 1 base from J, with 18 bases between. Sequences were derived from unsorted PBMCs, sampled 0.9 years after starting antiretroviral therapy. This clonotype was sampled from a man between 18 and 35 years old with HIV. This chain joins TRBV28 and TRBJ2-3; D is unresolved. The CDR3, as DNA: TGTGCCAGCACCGTTTTGAGCCAGTCCCGCACAGATACGCAGTATTTT. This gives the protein CASTVLSQSRTDTQYF.